This TCR beta chain was recorded in a study of patients and donors after allogeneic stem cell transplantation. Via MiXCR, TCRdb re-called the RT-PCR reads, giving one row per CDR3 protein. The sample carries 400,000 to 450,000 distinct CDR3 sequences, approximately 16% recorded once. There are 16 residues in the CDR3. Germline-derived CDR1 and CDR2 are KGHSH and LQKENI. Trimming removed 2 bases from V and 6 bases from J, with 16 bases in between. The genes are TRBV18 and TRBJ2-2; D is unresolved. The specimen sequenced was blood, either unsorted or a sorted T cell fraction (not recorded which). The sequence was collected from a human donor who was either an allogeneic HSCT recipient or a stem cell or donor lymphocyte infusion donor (not recorded which). It is not recorded whose cells these are; they may come from a transplant donor. The CDR3 is CASSPSRPEGAGELFF. The CDR3 coding sequence is TGTGCCAGCTCACCAAGTAGGCCGGAAGGAGCCGGGGAGCTGTTTTTT.